Presented here are 31 T cell receptor beta chains from one specimen sequenced in a study of blood T cell repertoires in COVID-19. The data were produced by immunoSEQ multiplex PCR, yet TCRdb's version contains in-frame clones alone and is incomplete. The repertoire holds some 76,000 clones, with about nine tenths as singletons. What was sequenced was peripheral blood. The source is a woman aged 18 to 35 with acute or convalescent COVID-19.

V gene TRBV7-9 combines with J gene TRBJ2-2, with 13 bases fitting TRBD2. Germline trimming cut 5 bases from V and 0 bases from J; bases unmatched to any gene: 9. CDR3 length: 19 residues. Germline CDR1 and CDR2: SEHNR and FQNEAQ (reference sequence). The CDR3 nucleotides read TGTGCCAGCAGCCCAACTTGGACTAGCGGGGGCGCGAACACCGGGGAGCTGTTTTTT. It yields the protein CASSPTWTSGGANTGELFF.

The chain has TRBV28 and TRBJ1-1; TRBD1 matches at 9 bases. This CDR3 has 14 amino acids. Trimming took 5 bases from V and 5 from J; bases not matched to a gene: 6. The germline V gene encodes CDR1 MDHEN and CDR2 SYDVKM. CDR3 nucleotides: TGTGCCAGCAGTAAGGACAGGGGCTTAACTGAAGCTTTCTTT. It specifies CASSKDRGLTEAFF. The complete variable domain, with remaining parts taken from reference TRBV28 and TRBJ1-1, reads DVKVTQSSRYLVKRTGEKVFLECVQDMDHENMFWYRQDPGLGLRLIYFSYDVKMKEKGDIPEGYSVSREKKERFSLILESASTNQTSMYLCASSKDRGLTEAFFGQGTRLTVV.

The chain employs TRBV5-1 and TRBJ1-2; 8 positions agree with TRBD1. CDR1 and CDR2 (germline): SGHRS, YFSETQ. V lost 2 bases to trimming and J lost 2 bases; unmatched junction nucleotides: 5. This CDR3 region has 15 residues. The CDR3 region has the DNA TGCGCCAGCAGCTTAACAGGGGGAATAAACTATGGCTACACCTTC. Its protein is CASSLTGGINYGYTF. The complete variable domain, with remaining parts taken from reference TRBV5-1 and TRBJ1-2, reads KAGVTQTPRYLIKTRGQQVTLSCSPISGHRSVSWYQQTPGQGLQFLFEYFSETQRNKGNFPGRFSGRQFSNSRSEMNVSTLELGDSALYLCASSLTGGINYGYTFGSGTRLTVV.

V gene TRBV5-6 combines with J gene TRBJ2-7; D not resolved. CDR3 length: 12 amino acids. Trimming took off 2 bases at V and 4 bases at J, with 7 bases between the two ends. From germline, CDR1 is SGHDT and CDR2 YYEEEE. CDR3 nucleotides: TGTGCCAGCAGCTTTGGAGAGTACGAGCAGTACTTC. This codes for CASSFGEYEQYF.

The chain couples TRBV3-1 (or the pseudogene TRBV3-2) to TRBJ2-7; 9 nucleotides line up with TRBD1. Germline V gene lookup returns CDR1 LGHDT and CDR2 YNNKEL (reference sequence). This CDR3 has 16 residues. The V gene end was trimmed by 2 bases and the J gene end by 8 bases; junction bases not matched to a gene: 13. The CDR3 DNA reads TGTGCCAGCAGCCAAAGACCACCGGGACAGGGTATGAAGCAGTACTTC. Amino acid sequence: CASSQRPPGQGMKQYF.

The chain combines TRBV23-1 with TRBJ2-7; no definite D call. TRBV23-1 belongs to the ORF category, with a function that is uncertain. The CDR3 consists of 11 residues. V dropped 3 bases and J dropped 3 bases, with 3 bases sitting between them. Written as DNA, the CDR3 is TGCGCCAGCAGTCATCGCTACGAGCAGTACTTC. Residues: CASSHRYEQYF.

V is TRBV5-6 and J is TRBJ2-2; 12 nucleotides align to TRBD2. V was pared by 4 bases and J by 6 bases, with 13 bases of the junction left unmatched. This CDR3 has 18 amino acids. Germline CDR1 and CDR2: SGHDT and YYEEEE. Written as DNA, the CDR3 is TGTGCCAGCAGCCCGAGCCCGCTAGCGGGGGGGCGGGCCGGGGAGCTGTTTTTT. Its protein is CASSPSPLAGGRAGELFF.

The V call is TRBV12-5, the J call TRBJ2-1; TRBD2 agrees at 11 bases. J lost 10 bases, V lost 1 base, and 9 bases had no gene match. The CDR3 is made up of 16 amino acids. Germline V gene lookup returns CDR1 LGHNT and CDR2 FRNRAP. The CDR3 DNA sequence: TGTGCTAGTGGTTTGGGACTAGCGGGATCCCCCCTAGAGCAGTTCTTC. This codes for CASGLGLAGSPLEQFF. The complete variable domain, with remaining parts taken from reference TRBV12-5 and TRBJ2-1, reads DARVTQTPRHKVTEMGQEVTMRCQPILGHNTVFWYRQTMMQGLELLAYFRNRAPLDDSGMPKDRFSAEMPDATLATLKIQPSEPRDSAVYFCASGLGLAGSPLEQFFGPGTRLTVL.

This clone was found once. The rearrangement uses TRBV19 and TRBJ1-6, with 8 bases lining up with TRBD1. V lost 5 bases and J lost 5; bases outside the gene matches: 8. Germline values: CDR1 LNHDA, CDR2 SQIVND (reference sequence). The CDR3 consists of 16 residues. The CDR3, as DNA: TGTGCCAGTAGTCGACAGGGGATGAGAAATAATTCACCCCTCCACTTT. Its protein is CASSRQGMRNNSPLHF. Variable domain in full (rest from reference TRBV19 and TRBJ1-6): DGGITQSPKYLFRKEGQNVTLSCEQNLNHDAMYWYRQDPGQGLRLIYYSQIVNDFQKGDIAEGYSVSREKKESFPLTVTSAQKNPTAFYLCASSRQGMRNNSPLHFGNGTRLTVT.

V and J are TRBV4-2 and TRBJ2-5, with 12 bases lining up with TRBD2. After removal of 4 bases from V and 1 base from J, the junction contained 4 bases not matched to a gene. Germline-derived CDR1 and CDR2 are LGHNA and YNFKEQ. The CDR3 is 16 residues long. CDR3 amino acids: CASSRGTSGFQETQYF. The CDR3 coding sequence is TGTGCCAGCAGCCGAGGGACTAGCGGGTTCCAAGAGACCCAGTACTTC.

This chain uses TRBV11-2 with TRBJ1-1; D gene unclear. Trimming removed 3 bases from V and 4 bases from J, with 6 bases in between. The CDR3 covers 12 residues. CDR1 and CDR2 from the germline V gene are SGHAT and FQNNGV. CDR3 nucleotide sequence: TGTGCCAGCAGCTTCCGCGGCACTGAAGCTTTCTTT. Encoded protein: CASSFRGTEAFF.

This clone was recorded a few times. The V and J genes are TRBV7-8 and TRBJ2-5, with 9 positions matching TRBD2. Germline V lookup: CDR1 SGHVS, CDR2 FQNEAQ. This CDR3 has 18 amino acids. With V trimmed by 5 bases and J by 7 bases, 20 bases remained unmatched. CDR3 residues: CASSPTVITSGFQRTQYF. As DNA, the CDR3 is TGTGCCAGCAGCCCCACGGTGATTACTAGCGGGTTTCAAAGGACCCAGTACTTC.

V and J are TRBV13 and TRBJ2-2; unclear D gene. Germline V lookup: CDR1 PRHDT, CDR2 FYEKMQ (reference sequence). V lost 5 bases to trimming and J lost 3 bases, with 16 bases between them. CDR3 size: 16 residues. CDR3 coding DNA: TGTGCCAGCAGCCCCGAACCCTCACGGGACACCGGGGAGCTGTTTTTT. Translation gives CASSPEPSRDTGELFF.

The V gene is TRBV4-1, the J gene TRBJ1-1; 8 positions match TRBD1. The CDR3 runs to 18 residues. The trim removed 6 bases at V and 4 bases at J, leaving 19 bases unmatched. Germline V gene lookup returns CDR1 MGHRA and CDR2 YSYEKL. The chain's CDR3 is CASRPSTRALRGLTEAFF. CDR3 DNA sequence: TGCGCCAGCAGGCCGAGTACCCGCGCCCTCAGGGGGCTCACTGAAGCTTTCTTT.

The chain employs TRBV6-1 and TRBJ2-3, with a weak D call TRBD1 (5 bases). The V end was cut by 1 base, the J end by 9 bases, with 11 bases between. Germline CDR1 MNHNS, CDR2 SASEGT. The CDR3 sequence is 13 residues long. This CDR3 reads CASSEEGPVTQYF. CDR3 bases: TGTGCCAGCAGTGAAGAGGGGCCGGTAACGCAGTATTTT.

The chain recombines TRBV4-3 with TRBJ2-5, with 9 bases matching TRBD1. Germline CDR1 and CDR2: LGHNA and YSLEER. Trimming at V came to 4 bases and at J to 4 bases, leaving 19 bases not matched to a gene. The CDR3 totals 19 residues. The CDR3 coding sequence is TGCGCCAGCAGCCGCGGGGTAAACAGGGGGCGCGGGTCTCTAGAGACCCAGTACTTC. Translating it yields CASSRGVNRGRGSLETQYF.

V usage is TRBV7-9 and J usage is TRBJ2-7, with D possibly TRBD1 on 5 matching bases. CDR1 SEHNR and CDR2 FQNEAQ come from the germline V gene (reference sequence). This CDR3 comprises 12 residues. V lost 2 bases and J 4 bases, leaving 6 bases between the germline ends. In DNA form, the CDR3 reads TGTGCCAGCAGCTTACAGGGATACGAGCAGTACTTC. It yields the protein CASSLQGYEQYF.

In nucleotides, the CDR3 is TGTGCCAGCAGCGTAGAAGACGGGCAAGAGACCCAGTACTTC. As protein: CASSVEDGQETQYF. The chain has TRBV9 and TRBJ2-5; D is undetermined. The V end was cut by 0 bases, the J end by 2 bases, with 8 bases between. The CDR3 sequence is 14 residues long. CDR1 is SGDLS and CDR2 is YYNGEE in the germline V gene.

The CDR3 DNA follows: TGTGCCAGCAGTTTTTCTACGTGGAGTGAGCAGTTCTTC. This sequence encodes CASSFSTWSEQFF. The gene calls are TRBV12-3 or TRBV12-4 and TRBJ2-1; the D is unclear. The CDR3 totals 13 residues. Trimming shortened V by 3 bases and J by 9 bases, and 12 bases separated the two germline ends.

This clone was recorded a few times. V gene TRBV7-9 combines with J gene TRBJ2-5; 7 bases map to TRBD1. The CDR3 runs 13 residues. The germline V gene encodes CDR1 SEHNR and CDR2 FQNEAQ (reference sequence). V was clipped by 4 bases and J by 5 bases; unmatched bases: 4. CDR3 in amino acids: CASSSRGPETQYF. In DNA form, the CDR3 reads TGTGCCAGCAGCTCTAGGGGGCCGGAGACCCAGTACTTC.

The rearrangement links TRBV6-5 to TRBJ1-3; D unresolved. The ends were cut back, 5 bases at V and 5 bases at J, with 7 bases in the middle. The CDR3 length is 12 residues. CDR1 is MNHEY, CDR2 SVGAGI, per germline. CDR3 nucleotide sequence: TGTGCCAGCAGTAACACAAGAAACACCATATATTTT. Its translation: CASSNTRNTIYF.

The V and J genes are TRBV18 and TRBJ2-1, with TRBD2 as a possible D gene (6 bases). V lost 3 bases, J lost 6 bases, and 12 bases lay in between. The CDR3 extends over 14 amino acids. CDR1 and CDR2 from the germline V gene are KGHSH and LQKENI. The CDR3 sequence: CASSPITRGNEQFF. The CDR3 region has the DNA TGTGCCAGCTCACCCATAACGCGGGGCAATGAGCAGTTCTTC.

This clone was picked up one time. V is TRBV4-2 and J is TRBJ1-1; TRBD1 is a possible D gene (5 bases). V shed 4 bases and J shed 5 bases, with 17 bases lying between them. The CDR3 spans 15 residues. CDR1 is LGHNA and CDR2 is YNFKEQ in the germline V gene. The CDR3 sequence is CASSPRDGGRTEAFF. For the CDR3, the DNA is TGTGCCAGCAGCCCCCGGGACGGGGGACGAACTGAAGCTTTCTTT.

The chain is built from TRBV2 and TRBJ2-1, with TRBD2 identical over 12 bases. CDR1 SNHLY and CDR2 FYNNEI come from the germline V gene. Trimming at V came to 0 bases and at J to 7 bases, leaving 4 bases not matched to a gene. This CDR3 has 16 residues. The CDR3: CASSEAQLAGGNEQFF. The CDR3 DNA reads as TGTGCCAGCAGTGAAGCGCAACTAGCGGGAGGTAATGAGCAGTTCTTC.

With respect to this clone: This sample includes further DNA sequences coding for the same CDR3. The chain combines TRBV7-9 with TRBJ1-5, with D uncertain. The CDR3 runs to 12 residues. Per the germline V gene, CDR1 is SEHNR and CDR2 is FQNEAQ (reference sequence). V lost 1 base to trimming and J lost 7 bases, with 5 bases between them. CDR3 coding DNA: TGTGCCAGCAGCTTAGGTTCGCAGCCCCAGCATTTT. It codes for CASSLGSQPQHF.

V is TRBV2 and J is TRBJ2-3; D uncertain. V gave up 4 bases and J gave up 4 bases, with 15 bases separating them. This CDR3 is built from 15 residues. Germline-derived CDR1 and CDR2 are SNHLY and FYNNEI. The DNA for the CDR3 is TGTGCCAGCAGTGGGTTTAGCCTGGCCGCAGATACGCAGTATTTT. Its protein is CASSGFSLAADTQYF.

This rearrangement joins TRBV7-8 to TRBJ1-1; D is undetermined. CDR1 is SGHVS and CDR2 is FQNEAQ in the germline V gene. The CDR3 spans 17 residues. The V gene lost 2 bases and the J gene lost 0 bases, with 16 bases spanning the gap. The chain's CDR3 is CASSLRVGAGMNTEAFF. The CDR3 DNA follows: TGTGCCAGCAGCTTACGTGTTGGTGCAGGAATGAACACTGAAGCTTTCTTT. The whole variable domain, filled in from reference TRBV7-8 and TRBJ1-1, reads GAGVSQSPRYKVAKRGQDVALRCDPISGHVSLFWYQQALGQGPEFLTYFQNEAQLDKSGLPSDRFFAERPEGSVSTLKIQRTQQEDSAVYLCASSLRVGAGMNTEAFFGQGTRLTVV.

The chain couples TRBV6-5 to TRBJ1-1; the D is unclear. The CDR3 is made up of 11 amino acids. Germline assignment: CDR1 MNHEY and CDR2 SVGAGI. The V end was cut by 2 bases, the J end by 7 bases, with 5 bases between. CDR3 sequence reads: CASSYIGEAFF. The CDR3 DNA is TGTGCCAGCAGTTACATCGGTGAAGCTTTCTTT.

The rearrangement links TRBV20-1 to TRBJ1-5, with D unresolved. Trimming removed 3 bases from V and 1 base from J, with 7 bases in between. From germline, CDR1 is DFQATT and CDR2 SNEGSKA (reference sequence). The CDR3 is made up of 13 amino acids. CDR3 sequence: CSASPGSNQPQHF. DNA for the CDR3: TGCAGTGCTAGTCCGGGGAGCAATCAGCCCCAGCATTTT.

This clone was counted once. The rearrangement joins TRBV5-6 to TRBJ2-5; possible D gene TRBD2, 5 bases. Germline V gives CDR1 SGHDT, CDR2 YYEEEE. The CDR3 extends over 15 amino acids. The V end was cut by 8 bases, the J end by 1 base, with 18 bases between. The CDR3 coding sequence is TGTGCCAGTAACGGGCTGGGGAGAGCCCAAGAGACCCAGTACTTC. Amino acid sequence: CASNGLGRAQETQYF.

This clone was found once. The chain recombines TRBV6-2 or TRBV6-3 with TRBJ1-2; possibly TRBD1 for D (6 bases). The CDR3 spans 15 residues. CDR1 is MNHEY, CDR2 SVGEGT, per germline. Trimming removed 4 bases from V and 0 bases from J, with 12 bases in between. The CDR3 loop reads CASSSPTGTNYGYTF. Written as DNA, the CDR3 is TGTGCCAGCAGTTCCCCAACAGGGACTAACTATGGCTACACCTTC.